This T cell receptor (beta chain) was sequenced during a study of blood T cell repertoires in COVID-19. Study at large: Specimens from acute and convalescent COVID-19 originated in the United States, Italy and Spain. Sample material is recorded as cDNA or gDNA derived from T cells, B-cell-depleted T cells, or PBMCs.

Original data processing: Estimated nucleated cell counts came from reference gene primer amplification. Clones were read by immunoSEQ multiplex PCR, and TCRdb kept only the in-frame ones, dropping some. V, J and clone size are those of that table, while D and trimming were read from the DNA. The sample includes 100,000 to 120,000 clones, less than 85% of them seen just once. This CDR3 has 19 residues. Sequencing input: peripheral blood. The chain couples TRBV21-1 to TRBJ2-2; no check of the table's D call, TRBD2, against the DNA was made. TRBV21-1 is given as a pseudogene. This receptor was identified in a woman older than 75 with acute or convalescent COVID-19. The CDR3 bases are TGTGCCAGCAGCAACTTTTTGGCTCCGCGGGAGAGACACACCGGGGAGCTGTTTTTT. It is translated as CASSNFLAPRERHTGELFF.